These 32 T cell receptor beta chains share one sample of origin, sequenced in a study of T cells in Graves' hyperthyroidism and ophthalmopathy. TCR beta CDR3 regions were amplified from RNA. The study used the HTBI primer set for a first-round RT-PCR of the TCR CDR3. TCRdb re-derived calls from the multiplex PCR reads in MiXCR, one entry per CDR3 protein. The table includes a few hundred thousand distinct CDR3 sequences, about a sixth detected once. The sample consisted of blood. The receptor source for this set is a young woman with Graves' ophthalmopathy.

The chain has TRBV20-1 and TRBJ2-2; D uncertain. This CDR3 spans 13 amino acids. The V gene lost 3 bases and the J gene lost 1 base, with 6 bases spanning the gap. Germline CDR1 and CDR2: DFQATT and SNEGSKA (reference sequence). The CDR3 sequence: CSASRQNTGELFF. The CDR3 DNA reads as TGCAGTGCTAGCAGGCAGAACACCGGGGAGCTGTTTTTT.

J is TRBJ2-2 and V is TRBV3-1, with D unresolved. This CDR3 contains 17 residues. Trimming removed 2 bases at V and 6 bases at J, with 19 bases between. Germline CDR1 and CDR2: LGHDT and YNNKEL (reference sequence). The CDR3 sequence: CASSQPTLLGAAGELFF. In DNA, the CDR3 is TGTGCCAGCAGCCAACCCACCCTACTCGGTGCTGCCGGGGAGCTGTTTTTT.

The chain joins TRBV29-1 to TRBJ1-4, with 7 bases aligning to TRBD1. The trim removed 6 bases at V and 8 bases at J, leaving 12 bases unmatched. The CDR3 has 14 residues. CDR1 SQVTM and CDR2 ANQGSEA come from the germline V gene. As DNA, the CDR3 is TGCAGCGTAGAGTCCGGACAGGCCCGCGAAAAACTGTTTTTT. Translated, it gives CSVESGQAREKLFF.

This clonotype was picked up many times. The V call is TRBV28, the J call TRBJ1-5; D uncertain. The CDR3 covers 17 residues. V was pared by 2 bases and J by 0 bases, with 14 bases between. Germline V gives CDR1 MDHEN, CDR2 SYDVKM. DNA for the CDR3: TGTGCCAGCAGTTTAACCTTCCGAGTGTATAGCAATCAGCCCCAGCATTTT. Translating gives CASSLTFRVYSNQPQHF.

As DNA, the CDR3 is TGCGCCAGCAGCTTGGGTACAGGGATAAGCCATGGCTACACCTTC. It translates to CASSLGTGISHGYTF. The chain uses TRBV5-1 and TRBJ1-2, with D possibly being TRBD1 (6 bases). The length of the CDR3 is 15 residues. V lost 0 bases, J lost 6 bases, and 15 bases lay in between. CDR1 is SGHRS and CDR2 is YFSETQ in the germline V gene.

This clonotype was observed many times. The rearrangement links TRBV27 to TRBJ2-5; possibly TRBD1 or TRBD2 for D (5 bases each). The CDR3 is 17 residues long. Germline V gives CDR1 MNHEY, CDR2 SMNVEV (reference sequence). The V end was cut by 1 base, the J end by 3 bases, with 18 bases between. The CDR3 DNA follows: TGTGCCAGCAGTTTATACCCGCCGTGGGACCGAAAAGAGACCCAGTACTTC. Translating gives CASSLYPPWDRKETQYF.

The table lists this clonotype with a few counts. The chain uses TRBV4-3 and TRBJ1-6; D is possibly TRBD1 (6 bases). CDR1 and CDR2 from the germline V gene are LGHNA and YSLEER. Between the trimmed V and J ends, which lost 1 base and 10 bases, there was a span of 8 bases. CDR3 size: 13 residues. The CDR3, as DNA: TGCGCCAGCAGCCAAGTGGACAGATCACCCCTCCACTTT. It specifies CASSQVDRSPLHF.

In its sample, this clonotype was seen many times. This chain joins TRBV11-1 and TRBJ2-1; D is uncertain. The germline V and J ends were trimmed by 5 bases and 5 bases, with 13 bases remaining between them. The CDR3 length is 14 residues. Germline lookup yields CDR1 SGHAT and CDR2 FQDESV (reference sequence). CDR3 sequence reads: CASSRYPRDNEQFF. The CDR3 nucleotides read TGTGCCAGCAGCCGGTATCCGAGAGACAATGAGCAGTTCTTC.

In its sample, this clonotype was seen many times. CDR3 protein: CSARDLPANEQFF. In DNA form, the CDR3 reads TGCAGTGCTAGAGATCTACCGGCGAATGAGCAGTTCTTC. The chain joins TRBV20-1 to TRBJ2-1; D is undetermined. Germline CDR1 reads DFQATT; CDR2 reads SNEGSKA (reference sequence). This CDR3 has 13 amino acids. The V gene lost 0 bases and the J gene lost 7 bases, with 10 bases spanning the gap.

This clonotype was counted ten times or more. The chain links TRBV2 to TRBJ2-3; perhaps TRBD1 as D (5 bases). Deletions cut 2 bases from V and 0 bases from J, with 21 bases between. Germline loops: CDR1 SNHLY, CDR2 FYNNEI. This CDR3 is 19 amino acids long. CDR3 protein: CASSEWGRTVETSTDTQYF. The CDR3 DNA is TGTGCCAGCAGTGAATGGGGCCGTACGGTCGAAACTAGCACAGATACGCAGTATTTT.

This clonotype was observed at least ten times. As DNA, the CDR3 is TGTGCCAGCAAAGGTGCTTACAATGAGCAGTTCTTC. Translated, it gives CASKGAYNEQFF. The genes are TRBV28 and TRBJ2-1; no clear D. CDR3 length equals 12 residues. Trimming shortened V by 7 bases and J by 4 bases, and 8 bases separated the two germline ends. From germline, CDR1 is MDHEN and CDR2 SYDVKM.

The table lists this clonotype with many counts. CDR3 sequence: CASSSGGMNTEAFF. CDR3 DNA sequence: TGTGCCAGCAGTTCAGGGGGTATGAACACTGAAGCTTTCTTT. The chain joins TRBV27 to TRBJ1-1, with 7 bases matching TRBD1. CDR3 length: 14 residues. The ends lost 4 bases at V and 0 bases at J; junction bases unmatched: 2. Germline-derived CDR1 and CDR2 are MNHEY and SMNVEV (reference sequence).

This clonotype has more than one count but fewer than ten. In DNA, the CDR3 is TGCGCCAGCAGCCACGCAGCGGGGAACGGGGGGAGAGAGACCCAGTACTTC. As protein: CASSHAAGNGGRETQYF. This chain uses TRBV4-1 with TRBJ2-5; 7 nucleotides agree with TRBD2. The CDR3 is 17 amino acids. Germline CDR1 is MGHRA and CDR2 is YSYEKL. After removal of 3 bases from V and 4 bases from J, the junction contained 14 bases not matched to a gene.

In this sample, this clonotype turned up many times. The chain carries TRBV27 and TRBJ2-1; TRBD2 agrees at 9 bases. The CDR3 consists of 14 residues. V was pared by 7 bases and J by 4 bases, with 5 bases of the junction left unmatched. From germline, CDR1 is MNHEY and CDR2 SMNVEV (reference sequence). CDR3 in DNA: TGTGCCAGCACGATGGCGGGGGGGTACAATGAGCAGTTCTTC. Translated: CASTMAGGYNEQFF.

Many counts were recorded for this clonotype. This chain uses TRBV7-3 with TRBJ2-1; maybe TRBD2 (6 bases). V lost 5 bases to trimming and J lost 5 bases, with 16 bases between them. The V gene's germline CDR1 is SGHTA and CDR2 FQGTGA. This CDR3 contains 15 residues. The CDR3 coding sequence is TGTGCCAGCAGCCGGCGCGGGGACGGAGACAATGAGCAGTTCTTC. Encoded protein: CASSRRGDGDNEQFF.

This clonotype was detected many times. V is TRBV30 and J is TRBJ1-2; weak D call: TRBD1 (5 bases). The V end lost 0 bases, the J end lost 6 bases, and 11 bases lay between the germline ends. CDR1 and CDR2 (germline): GTSNPN, SVGIG (reference sequence). This CDR3 has 13 amino acids. The CDR3 DNA is TGTGCCTGGAGTGTACCCGGGGGGGATGGCTACACCTTC. Its protein is CAWSVPGGDGYTF.

This chain uses TRBV6-7 with TRBJ2-1; the D gene is possibly TRBD2 (6 bases). TRBV6-7 is noted as an ORF with a role that remains uncertain. CDR3 length: 14 residues. The V end lost 4 bases, the J end lost 6 bases, and 13 bases lay between the germline ends. The CDR3 nucleotides read TGTGCCAGCAGTTCTCCTAGCGCTCCCAATGAGCAGTTCTTC. This codes for CASSSPSAPNEQFF.

This sequence joins TRBV12-3 or TRBV12-4 and TRBJ2-1; the D gene is possibly TRBD1 (6 bases). Deletions cut 5 bases from V and 5 bases from J, with 19 bases between. The CDR3 contains 16 residues. CDR3 sequence (DNA): TGTGCCAGCAGTCTATGGCAGGGGACGAGCCACAATGAGCAGTTCTTC. This translates into CASSLWQGTSHNEQFF.

In this sample, this clonotype turned up a few times. The genes are TRBV25-1 and TRBJ2-1; D unresolved. From germline, CDR1 is MGHDK and CDR2 SYGVNS. V was cut by 0 bases and J by 4 bases, with 7 bases left in between. CDR3 size: 14 residues. This CDR3 reads CASSEYPGYNEQFF. CDR3 sequence (DNA): TGTGCCAGCAGTGAATACCCCGGATACAATGAGCAGTTCTTC.

This clonotype came up many times. The CDR3 DNA sequence: TGTGCCAGCAGTTTAGCGGAGCTTAGCACAGATACGCAGTATTTT. It yields the protein CASSLAELSTDTQYF. V and J are TRBV6-2 or TRBV6-3 and TRBJ2-3, with D perhaps matching TRBD2 (6 bases). CDR1 is MNHEY, CDR2 SVGEGT, per germline. This CDR3 region has 15 residues. Trimming removed 4 bases at V and 0 bases at J, with 11 bases between.

The chain's CDR3 is CASSQVGGTDKNIQYF. CDR3 bases: TGCGCCAGCAGCCAAGTCGGCGGGACAGATAAAAACATTCAGTACTTC. The gene calls are TRBV4-1 and TRBJ2-4; maybe TRBD1 (7 bases). CDR1 and CDR2 from the germline V gene are MGHRA and YSYEKL. This CDR3 spans 16 amino acids. Between the trimmed V and J ends, which lost 1 base and 4 bases, there was a span of 14 bases.

Many counts were recorded for this clonotype. The chain carries TRBV20-1 and TRBJ2-7; 7 bases map to TRBD2. This CDR3 contains 12 residues. The V gene's germline CDR1 is DFQATT and CDR2 SNEGSKA (reference sequence). With V trimmed by 2 bases and J by 5 bases, 3 bases remained unmatched. This CDR3 is CSARPGGDEQYF. CDR3 sequence (DNA): TGCAGTGCTAGACCTGGGGGGGACGAGCAGTACTTC.

This clonotype has at least ten counts. The CDR3 here is CSAYAGTSGSQETQYF. The DNA of the CDR3 is TGCAGTGCATACGCCGGGACTAGCGGTTCCCAAGAGACCCAGTACTTC. This chain links TRBV20-1 with TRBJ2-5; 11 bases line up with TRBD2. Per the germline V gene, CDR1 is DFQATT and CDR2 is SNEGSKA (reference sequence). The CDR3 loop spans 16 amino acids. Trimming cost V 6 bases and J 1 base; bases outside gene matches: 10.

The table lists this clonotype with many counts. The V call is TRBV20-1, the J call TRBJ1-6; weak D call: TRBD1 (5 bases). CDR3 length equals 14 residues. CDR1 is DFQATT, CDR2 SNEGSKA, per germline (reference sequence). With 6 bases removed from V and 5 bases from J, the gap between germline ends came to 14 bases. The DNA of the CDR3 is TGCAGTGCAAACCGGGACGCAAATAATTCACCCCTCCACTTT. Amino acid sequence: CSANRDANNSPLHF.

This clonotype has at least ten counts. V and J are TRBV12-3 or TRBV12-4 and TRBJ2-7; 11 bases are a match to TRBD2. The CDR3 is 12 residues long. V lost 8 bases and J lost 12; bases outside the gene matches: 9. The CDR3 region is CASCIAGGDRYF. The CDR3 coding sequence is TGTGCCAGCTGCATAGCGGGAGGGGACCGGTACTTC.

This clonotype was observed at least ten times. The chain recombines TRBV27 with TRBJ2-7; possible D gene TRBD1, 5 bases. The CDR3 runs 12 residues. Germline V gives CDR1 MNHEY, CDR2 SMNVEV (reference sequence). Trimming pared 2 bases from V and 6 bases from J, leaving 8 bases between. CDR3 region: CASSLTGAEQYF. CDR3 DNA sequence: TGTGCCAGCAGTTTAACTGGGGCCGAGCAGTACTTC.

There are many counts of this clonotype. V and J are TRBV20-1 and TRBJ2-7; possible D gene TRBD1, 6 bases. V gave up 5 bases and J gave up 0 bases, with 11 bases separating them. This CDR3 comprises 13 residues. Germline CDR1 DFQATT, CDR2 SNEGSKA (reference sequence). CDR3 nucleotide sequence: TGCAGTGCTTCGCCAGGGGCCTCCTACGAGCAGTACTTC. This encodes CSASPGASYEQYF.

As to this clonotype: A much larger clone lies a single base off, so this may be a read error. The V call is TRBV3-1, the J call TRBJ2-7; a possible D gene is TRBD1 (5 bases). V shed 7 bases and J shed 0 bases, with 13 bases lying between them. The CDR3 runs 14 residues. The germline CDR1 and CDR2 sequences are LGHDT and YNNKEL (reference sequence). CDR3 DNA: TGTGCCAGCACCCAGGGCGGCCGCTCCTACGAGCAGTACTTC. Translated, it gives CASTQGGRSYEQYF.

Many counts were recorded for this clonotype. J is TRBJ2-7 and V is TRBV20-1; D is possibly TRBD2 (5 bases). V was trimmed by 5 bases and J by 7 bases, leaving 18 bases between them. CDR1 DFQATT and CDR2 SNEGSKA come from the germline V gene (reference sequence). This CDR3 comprises 13 residues. The CDR3 coding sequence is TGCAGTGCTTCCAGGACTGGGTCTCAGGAGCAGTACTTC. Translation: CSASRTGSQEQYF.

This clonotype was counted at least ten times. The chain combines TRBV28 with TRBJ2-7; D could derive from TRBD1 or TRBD2 (7 bases each). Germline CDR1 and CDR2: MDHEN and SYDVKM. The CDR3 extends over 16 amino acids. Trimming cost V 2 bases and J 6 bases, with 20 bases left between them. This chain's CDR3 is CASSLGGAGGGGEQYF. In DNA form, the CDR3 reads TGTGCCAGCAGTTTAGGTGGTGCAGGGGGGGGTGGCGAGCAGTACTTC. The variable domain in full, with the rest retrieved from reference TRBV28 and TRBJ2-7, is DVKVTQSSRYLVKRTGEKVFLECVQDMDHENMFWYRQDPGLGLRLIYFSYDVKMKEKGDIPEGYSVSREKKERFSLILESASTNQTSMYLCASSLGGAGGGGEQYFGPGTRLTVT.

A few counts support this clonotype. The chain joins TRBV11-3 to TRBJ2-1, with TRBD2 identical over 8 bases. Germline lookup yields CDR1 SGHNT and CDR2 YENEEA. V shed 2 bases and J 1 base; nucleotides not matched to a gene: 4. This CDR3 comprises 16 residues. The CDR3 protein is CASSLKRGPSYNEQFF. CDR3 nucleotides: TGTGCCAGCAGCTTAAAGCGGGGGCCTTCCTACAATGAGCAGTTCTTC.

This clonotype was seen only once. The chain recombines TRBV7-2 with TRBJ2-7, with 7 nucleotides matching TRBD1. The germline CDR1 and CDR2 sequences are SGHTA and FQGNSA. The J segment lost 3 bases and the V segment lost 5 bases, leaving 7 bases of the junction unmatched. CDR3 length: 14 residues. The CDR3, as DNA: TGTGCCAGCAGCGCCGCCGGGACAGTCTACGAGCAGTACTTC. As protein: CASSAAGTVYEQYF.